Included here is one T cell receptor beta chain sequence, with context. Division of CD4+ cells produced a CD45RA+ naive subset and a CD45RA-negative memory subset. This sample stems from a study of shared clonotypes between healthy human individuals. Generated by immunoSEQ multiplex PCR, the TCRdb table keeps only in-frame clones and is missing some. The data hold 1,500,000 or so clones, with about 98.5% observed a single time. The CDR3 length is 15 residues. CDR1 and CDR2 (germline): SGHTA, FQGNSA. The J segment lost 6 bases and the V segment lost 5 bases, leaving 13 bases of the junction unmatched. The sequence came from a man aged 25 to 40 in good health. The J gene is TRBJ2-7, the V gene TRBV7-2; 7 bases align to TRBD2. Sequenced: naive CD4+ T cells sorted from blood. Subset of the sample: CD45RA+ positively selected. DNA of the CDR3: TGTGCCAGCAGCAGCAGCGGGACCTCCCCGTCCGAGCAGTACTTC. Protein: CASSSSGTSPSEQYF. The full variable domain, in which reference TRBV7-2 and TRBJ2-7 provide the parts outside the CDR3, is GAGVSQSPSNKVTEKGKDVELRCDPISGHTALYWYRQSLGQGLEFLIYFQGNSAPDKSGLPSDRFSAERTGGSVSTLTIQRTQQEDSAVYLCASSSSGTSPSEQYFGPGTRLTVT.